This T cell receptor (beta chain) was captured in a study of identical twins. Unique molecular identifiers were present on the cDNA, and a universal primer site came from template switching. One entry per CDR3 protein, called by TCRdb with MiXCR from the 5' RACE reads. The sample includes some 660,000 distinct CDR3 sequences, around 8.3% of them seen just once. The sample was also reused in another study, on yellow fever vaccine responses in identical twins.

The TCR comes from a young woman in good health. Sequencing was performed on PBMCs.

This CDR3 reads CASSGEYTEAFF. The CDR3 DNA sequence: TGCGCCAGCAGTGGGGAGTACACTGAAGCTTTCTTT. The chain couples TRBV5-1 to TRBJ1-1; D unresolved. Per germline, CDR1 SGHRS and CDR2 YFSETQ. The V gene lost 5 bases and the J gene lost 3 bases, with 8 bases spanning the gap. The CDR3 is 12 residues long.